This TCR beta chain derives from a study of blood T cell repertoires in COVID-19. The wider study: PBMCs, B-cell-depleted T cells, or T cells were the source of the cDNA or gDNA that made up the material.

The protocol was immunoSEQ multiplex PCR, while the TCRdb copy is restricted to in-frame clones and leaves out a portion. The sample shows hundreds of thousands of clones, 90% of them seen only once. The germline V gene encodes CDR1 MNHEY and CDR2 SVGAGI. The CDR3 covers 16 residues. Unmatched junction bases numbered 9, after V lost 2 bases and J lost 6 bases. The receptor's source is a woman between 18 and 29 years old with acute COVID-19. The gene calls are TRBV6-5 and TRBJ2-1, with 8 bases fitting TRBD2. Sequencing was carried out using PBMCs or T cells enriched from blood (not recorded which). Written as DNA, the CDR3 is TGTGCCAGCAGTTACGCGGCGACTAGCGCAGGCAATGAGCAGTTCTTC. Amino acids: CASSYAATSAGNEQFF.